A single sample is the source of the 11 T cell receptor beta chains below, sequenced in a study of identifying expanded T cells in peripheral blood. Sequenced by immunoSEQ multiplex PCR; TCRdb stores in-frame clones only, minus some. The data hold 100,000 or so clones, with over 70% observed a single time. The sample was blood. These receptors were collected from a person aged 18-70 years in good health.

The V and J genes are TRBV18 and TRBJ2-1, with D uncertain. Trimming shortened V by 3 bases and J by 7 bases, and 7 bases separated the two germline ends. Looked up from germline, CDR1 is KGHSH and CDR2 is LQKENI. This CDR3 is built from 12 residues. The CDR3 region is CASSPLGNEQFF. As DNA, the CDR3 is TGTGCCAGCTCACCGCTGGGGAATGAGCAGTTCTTC.

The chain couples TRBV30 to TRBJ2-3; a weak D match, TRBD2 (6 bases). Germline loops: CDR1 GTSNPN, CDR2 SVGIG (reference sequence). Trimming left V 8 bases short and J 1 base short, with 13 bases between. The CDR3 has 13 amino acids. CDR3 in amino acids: CALWASGTDTQYF. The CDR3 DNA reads TGTGCCCTATGGGCTAGCGGCACAGATACGCAGTATTTT.

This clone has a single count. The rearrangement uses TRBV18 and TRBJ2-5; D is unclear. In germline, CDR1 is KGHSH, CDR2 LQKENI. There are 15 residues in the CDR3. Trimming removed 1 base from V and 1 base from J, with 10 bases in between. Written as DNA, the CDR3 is TGTGCCAGCTCACCACAGACTGTCCGCCAAGAGACCCAGTACTTC. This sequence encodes CASSPQTVRQETQYF.

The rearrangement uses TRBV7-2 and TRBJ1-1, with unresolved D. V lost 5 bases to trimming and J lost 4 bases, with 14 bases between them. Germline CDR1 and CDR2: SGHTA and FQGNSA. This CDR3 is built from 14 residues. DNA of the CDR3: TGTGCCAGCAGCGGGCGGACCGGGCCCACTGAAGCTTTCTTT. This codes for CASSGRTGPTEAFF.

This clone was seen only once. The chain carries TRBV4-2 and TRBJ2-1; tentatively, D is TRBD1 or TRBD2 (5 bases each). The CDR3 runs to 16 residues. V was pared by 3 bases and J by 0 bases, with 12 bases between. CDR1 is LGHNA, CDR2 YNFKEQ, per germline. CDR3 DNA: TGTGCCAGCAGCCAGGATGAGGGGAGCTCCTACAATGAGCAGTTCTTC. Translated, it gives CASSQDEGSSYNEQFF.

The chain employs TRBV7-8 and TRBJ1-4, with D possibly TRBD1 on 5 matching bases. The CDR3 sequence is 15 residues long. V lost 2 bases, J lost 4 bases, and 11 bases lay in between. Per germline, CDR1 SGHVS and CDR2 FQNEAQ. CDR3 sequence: CASSLIGGVNEKLFF. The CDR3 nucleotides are TGTGCCAGCAGCTTAATTGGGGGGGTTAATGAAAAACTGTTTTTT.

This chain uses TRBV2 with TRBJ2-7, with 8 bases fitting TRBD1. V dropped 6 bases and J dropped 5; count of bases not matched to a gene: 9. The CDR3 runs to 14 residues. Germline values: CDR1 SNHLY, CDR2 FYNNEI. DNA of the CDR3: TGTGCCAGCAGCAGGACAGGGTCGAGCGACGAGCAGTACTTC. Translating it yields CASSRTGSSDEQYF.

CDR3 loop: CASSLWDTEAFF. CDR3 sequence (DNA): TGTGCCAGCAGCTTATGGGACACTGAAGCTTTCTTT. The rearrangement uses TRBV7-6 and TRBJ1-1; D is unresolved. Germline CDR1 and CDR2: SGHVS and FNYEAQ. Trimming shortened V by 2 bases and J by 3 bases, and 4 bases separated the two germline ends. The CDR3 is made up of 12 amino acids.

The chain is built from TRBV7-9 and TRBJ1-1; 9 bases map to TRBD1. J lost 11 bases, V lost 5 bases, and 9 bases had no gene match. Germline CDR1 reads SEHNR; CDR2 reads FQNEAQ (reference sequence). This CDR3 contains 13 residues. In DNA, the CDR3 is TGTGCCAGCAGCGCAACCGGGACAGGGTCCGCTTTCTTT. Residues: CASSATGTGSAFF.

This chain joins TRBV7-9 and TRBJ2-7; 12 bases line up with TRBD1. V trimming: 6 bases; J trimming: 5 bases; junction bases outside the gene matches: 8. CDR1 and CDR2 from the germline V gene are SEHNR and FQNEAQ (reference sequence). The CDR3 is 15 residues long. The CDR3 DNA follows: TGTGCCAGCAGAAACTCCGGGACAGGGGGCGACGAGCAGTACTTC. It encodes CASRNSGTGGDEQYF.

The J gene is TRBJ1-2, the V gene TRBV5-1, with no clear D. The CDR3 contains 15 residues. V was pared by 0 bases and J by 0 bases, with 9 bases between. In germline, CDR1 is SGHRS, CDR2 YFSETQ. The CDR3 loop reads CASSLGGLPNYGYTF. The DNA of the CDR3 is TGCGCCAGCAGCTTGGGTGGGCTTCCTAACTATGGCTACACCTTC.